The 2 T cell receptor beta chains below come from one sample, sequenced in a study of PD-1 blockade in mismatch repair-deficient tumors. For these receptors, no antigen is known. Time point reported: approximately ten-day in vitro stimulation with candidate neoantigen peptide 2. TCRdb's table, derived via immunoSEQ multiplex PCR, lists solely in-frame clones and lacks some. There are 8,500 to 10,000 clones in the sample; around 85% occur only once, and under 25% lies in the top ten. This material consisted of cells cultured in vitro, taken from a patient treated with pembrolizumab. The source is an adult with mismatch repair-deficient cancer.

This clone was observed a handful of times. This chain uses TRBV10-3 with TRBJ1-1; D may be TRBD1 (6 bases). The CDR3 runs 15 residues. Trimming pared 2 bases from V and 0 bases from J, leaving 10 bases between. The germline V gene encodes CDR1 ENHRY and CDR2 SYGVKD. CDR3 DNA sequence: TGTGCCATCAGTGAGCCTACAGGGCTGAACACTGAAGCTTTCTTT. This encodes CAISEPTGLNTEAFF.

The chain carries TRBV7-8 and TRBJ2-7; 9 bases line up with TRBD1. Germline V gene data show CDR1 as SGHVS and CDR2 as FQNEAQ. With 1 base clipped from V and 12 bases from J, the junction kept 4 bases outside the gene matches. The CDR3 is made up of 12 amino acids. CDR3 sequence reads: CASSLVGTGWYF. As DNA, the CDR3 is TGTGCCAGCAGCTTAGTAGGGACAGGGTGGTACTTC.